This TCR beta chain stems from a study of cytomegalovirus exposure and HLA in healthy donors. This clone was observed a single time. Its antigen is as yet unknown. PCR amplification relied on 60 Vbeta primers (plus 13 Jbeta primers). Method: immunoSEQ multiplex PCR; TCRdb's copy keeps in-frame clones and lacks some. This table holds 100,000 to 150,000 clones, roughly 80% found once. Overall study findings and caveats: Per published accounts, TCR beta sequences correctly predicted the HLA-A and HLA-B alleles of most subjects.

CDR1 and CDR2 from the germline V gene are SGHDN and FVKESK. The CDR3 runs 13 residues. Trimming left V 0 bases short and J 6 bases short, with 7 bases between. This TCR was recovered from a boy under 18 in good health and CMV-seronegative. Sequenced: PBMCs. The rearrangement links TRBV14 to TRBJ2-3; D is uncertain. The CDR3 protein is CASSQDHRDTQYF. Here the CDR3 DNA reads TGTGCCAGCAGCCAAGATCACCGGGATACGCAGTATTTT.